Listed below are T cell receptor beta chains from one sample, sequenced in a study of beta chain features in type 1 diabetes. The protocol was immunoSEQ multiplex PCR, while the TCRdb copy is restricted to in-frame clones and leaves out a portion. The sample has about 340,000 clones; approximately 13% are singletons. The sequenced sample consisted of naive CD4+ T cells from blood. The source is a woman aged 18-29 years with type 1 diabetes. Each CDR3 is given with its conserved first and last residue. The order of the fields is V gene, J gene, CDR3 length, CDR3 protein.

>TRBV15|TRBJ1-2|14
CATSRKQLGYGYTF
>TRBV7-8|TRBJ1-1|15
CASSSHANRVTEAFF
>TRBV18|TRBJ2-7|16
CASSPGLAVSSYEQYF
>TRBV5-1|TRBJ2-1|18
CASSLVGTIGGRGNEQFF
>TRBV25-1|TRBJ2-1|12
CASSPAYNEQFF
>TRBV28|TRBJ1-2|15
CASSPRHPVHYGYTF
>TRBV29-1|TRBJ2-7|13
CSVGAGVSYEQYF
>TRBV30|TRBJ2-3|15
CAWSRTSGGTDTQYF
>TRBV7-9|TRBJ1-1|14
CASSLAGENTEAFF
>TRBV6-1|TRBJ2-5|15
CASSPPTSGSGTQYF
>TRBV9|TRBJ2-5|14
CASSVGLAGETQYF
>TRBV29-1|TRBJ2-4|12
CSVELAKNIQYF
>TRBV29-1|TRBJ1-2|12
CSVEDSQYGYTF
>TRBV18|TRBJ2-3|17
CASSPPNSDRGTDTQYF
>TRBV7-3|TRBJ1-2|13
CASSSGQGYGYTF
>TRBV19|TRBJ2-5|14
CASSIEGRKETQYF
>TRBV5-1|TRBJ2-1|11
CASSPNTEQFF
>TRBV27|TRBJ1-4|15
CASSSAGPTNEKLFF
>TRBV5-1|TRBJ2-5|13
CASEPGGGETQYF
>TRBV30|TRBJ2-5|13
CAWSAGWGETQYF
>TRBV7-2|TRBJ2-5|14
CASSLGDHQETQYF
>TRBV28|TRBJ2-7|15
CASSLRDRPLYEQYF
>TRBV7-2|TRBJ2-3|14
CASSFNQGPDTQYF
>TRBV7-9|TRBJ2-5|16
CASSLPESGLKETQYF
>TRBV28|TRBJ2-1|14
CASSSWTSGNEQFF
>TRBV20-1|TRBJ1-1|10
CSAVDRAAFF
>TRBV19|TRBJ2-5|13
CASSTGSRETQYF
>TRBV10-1|TRBJ2-5|14
CASSSAENQETQYF
>TRBV11-2|TRBJ2-2|15
CASSLGTGGAGELFF
>TRBV15|TRBJ2-5|19
CATSRGNIPGLAGAETQYF
>TRBV19|TRBJ2-7|14
CASRLTSGTYEQYF
>TRBV28|TRBJ2-2|14
CASSTQTGTGELFF
>TRBV14|TRBJ2-3|15
CASSPLAGLTDTQYF
>TRBV2|TRBJ2-1|15
CASTPLAGGPGEQFF
>TRBV2|TRBJ2-1|15
CASTQGLTSYNEQFF
>TRBV28|TRBJ2-1|14
CASSYQKDFNEQFF
>TRBV30|TRBJ2-3|13
CAFSGIATDTQYF
>TRBV18|TRBJ2-7|15
CASRKTGFSSYEQYF
>TRBV7-2|TRBJ2-4|14
CASSPAAAGDIQYF
>TRBV30|TRBJ2-1|14
CAWTVEGLPNEQFF
>TRBV6-1|TRBJ1-5|17
CASSETRRGKNNQPQHF
>TRBV4-2|TRBJ2-7|16
CASSQEGLAGAYEQYF
>TRBV7-6|TRBJ2-1|16
CASSLVGGASYNEQFF
>TRBV6-5|TRBJ2-3|14
CASSPGLAGNTQYF
>TRBV18|TRBJ2-7|15
CASSPGLASSYEQYF
>TRBV5-1|TRBJ2-1|18
CASSLIVGLAGLYNEQFF
>TRBV12-5|TRBJ2-1|13
CASGTSGRGEQFF
>TRBV30|TRBJ1-2|15
CAWSKTDRGVYGYTF